This section outlines one TCR beta chain sequence together with its context. This sample is part of a study of blood T cells in healthy people across ages. The germline gives CDR1 SGHTA, CDR2 FQGTGA. V lost 5 bases and J lost 7, with 18 bases in between. This CDR3 comprises 14 residues. Alongside a J-beta primer mix, a sample-barcoded 5' primer served in a second PCR lasting roughly 7 to 11 cycles. TCRdb used MiXCR to reprocess the 5' RACE reads, holding one entry per CDR3 protein. The repertoire holds roughly 1,500,000 distinct CDR3 sequences, roughly 30% seen once, with around 10% in the top ten. The sequencing sample was made of blood. The receptor was derived from a woman aged 25-40 years in good health. The chain employs TRBV7-3 and TRBJ2-7; tentative D call: TRBD2 (5 bases). CDR3: CASSALPRPGEQYF. The CDR3, as DNA: TGTGCCAGCAGCGCCCTGCCTCGTCCGGGGGAGCAGTACTTC.